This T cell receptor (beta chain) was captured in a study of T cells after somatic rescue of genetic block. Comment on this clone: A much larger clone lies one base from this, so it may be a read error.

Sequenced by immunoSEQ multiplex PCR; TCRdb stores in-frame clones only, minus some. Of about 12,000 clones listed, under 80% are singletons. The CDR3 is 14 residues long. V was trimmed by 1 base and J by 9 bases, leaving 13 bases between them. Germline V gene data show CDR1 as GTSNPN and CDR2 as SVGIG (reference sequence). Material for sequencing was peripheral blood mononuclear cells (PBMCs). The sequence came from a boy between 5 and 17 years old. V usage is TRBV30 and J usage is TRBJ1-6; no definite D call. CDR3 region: CAWSAPSWGSPLHF. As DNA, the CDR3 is TGTGCCTGGAGTGCACCCTCTTGGGGTTCACCCCTCCACTTT. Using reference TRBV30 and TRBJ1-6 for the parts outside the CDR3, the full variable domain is SQTIHQWPATLVQPVGSPLSLECTVEGTSNPNLYWYRQAAGRGLQLLFYSVGIGQISSEVPQNLSASRPQDRQFILSSKKLLLSDSGFYLCAWSAPSWGSPLHFGNGTRLTVT.